This TCR beta chain stems from a study of blood T cell repertoires in COVID-19. Study summary: Samples taken during acute and convalescent COVID-19 were collected in the United States, Italy and Spain. The cDNA or gDNA used as material had been derived from T cells, B-cell-depleted T cells, or PBMCs.

Per the original methods: Reference gene primers were amplified, and this amplification served to estimate nucleated cell counts. Only in-frame clones appear in the TCRdb table, and some are missing; sequencing was by immunoSEQ multiplex PCR. For V, J and clone size, that table is used; D and trimming come from the DNA. Of 150,000 to 200,000 clones listed, roughly 82% are singletons. V trimming: 8 bases; J trimming: 3 bases; junction bases outside the gene matches: 8. Germline-derived CDR1 and CDR2 are SQVTM and ANQGSEA. This CDR3 has 16 residues. This sequence originates from a woman between 25 and 40 years old who had recovered from COVID-19. Sequencing was done on a sample of PBMCs or T cells enriched from blood (not recorded which). The rearrangement joins TRBV29-1 to TRBJ2-1, with 15 bases matching TRBD2. DNA of the CDR3: TGCAGCCTGGGACTAGCGGGAGGCAAAAGCTACAATGAGCAGTTCTTC. It yields the protein CSLGLAGGKSYNEQFF.